One and the same sample provided the 22 T cell receptor beta chains below, sequenced in a study of CD8+ T cells in alopecia areata listed by TCRdb under 2018. The time point label for this specimen denotes: baseline before oral tofacitinib. Library preparation was by the immunoSEQ multiplex PCR assay. RNA was extracted from all samples and reverse transcribed into cDNA as template for TCR sequencing. This is the immuneACCESS table as TCRdb keeps it, with only in-frame sequences that have V and J called. A part of the clones is gone; compared with another copy, unresolved V genes explain less than half, and the rest is unexplained. In this sample the table shows hundreds of thousands of clones, about three fifths of which occur a single time. 0.4% to 0.55% of the sample rests with the top ten. The material sequenced was CD4+ T cells sorted from blood, taken at week 0. The receptor source for this set is a human donor with alopecia areata.

The sample holds a few counts of this clone. The chain employs TRBV19 and TRBJ1-2, with 7 bases matching TRBD1. This CDR3 region has 14 residues. CDR1 is LNHDA and CDR2 is SQIVND in the germline V gene (reference sequence). J gave up 0 bases and V 9 bases, and 7 bases lay outside the gene matches. The CDR3 spells CASGRDRANYGYTF. In nucleotides, the CDR3 is TGTGCCAGCGGCCGGGACAGAGCTAACTATGGCTACACCTTC.

V is TRBV5-1 and J is TRBJ2-5; no definite D call. In germline, CDR1 is SGHRS, CDR2 YFSETQ. This CDR3 spans 13 amino acids. V lost 0 bases and J lost 5, with 8 bases in between. Written as DNA, the CDR3 is TGCGCCAGCAGCTTGGGTGATGTCGAGACCCAGTACTTC. This translates into CASSLGDVETQYF. Full variable domain (outside the CDR3, taken from reference TRBV5-1 and TRBJ2-5): KAGVTQTPRYLIKTRGQQVTLSCSPISGHRSVSWYQQTPGQGLQFLFEYFSETQRNKGNFPGRFSGRQFSNSRSEMNVSTLELGDSALYLCASSLGDVETQYFGPGTRLLVL.

J is TRBJ1-3 and V is TRBV7-9, with D perhaps matching TRBD1 (5 bases). Per the germline V gene, CDR1 is SEHNR and CDR2 is FQNEAQ (reference sequence). The V end lost 1 base, the J end lost 0 bases, and 13 bases lay between the germline ends. The length of the CDR3 is 17 residues. The CDR3 protein is CASSLVGGYSSGNTIYF. The CDR3 region has the DNA TGTGCCAGCAGCTTAGTTGGGGGGTACAGCTCTGGAAACACCATATATTTT.

The rearrangement links TRBV7-2 to TRBJ2-2; 10 nucleotides agree with TRBD1. The V and J ends lost 6 bases and 3 bases, in that order; junction bases with no gene match: 4. This CDR3 has 15 amino acids. CDR1 is SGHTA and CDR2 is FQGNSA in the germline V gene. The CDR3: CASRETGGHTGELFF. The CDR3 DNA reads as TGTGCCAGCAGGGAGACAGGGGGCCACACCGGGGAGCTGTTTTTT.

CDR3 in amino acids: CASSEFVWVGADTQYF. DNA of the CDR3: TGTGCCAGCAGTGAGTTTGTTTGGGTGGGAGCGGATACGCAGTATTTT. The chain employs TRBV6-1 and TRBJ2-3, with D perhaps TRBD2 (5 bases). Trimming removed 3 bases from V and 6 bases from J, with 19 bases in between. The germline gives CDR1 MNHNS, CDR2 SASEGT. This CDR3 has 16 residues.

This chain uses TRBV30 with TRBJ2-4, with a weak D call TRBD2 (6 bases). The germline CDR1 and CDR2 sequences are GTSNPN and SVGIG (reference sequence). Trimming took 2 bases from V and 2 from J, leaving 10 bases between them. This CDR3 region has 14 residues. The CDR3 sequence is CAWSWRETKNIQYF. The CDR3 DNA reads as TGTGCCTGGAGTTGGCGGGAAACCAAAAACATTCAGTACTTC.

This chain uses TRBV5-1 with TRBJ2-1, with 11 nucleotides matching TRBD2. The CDR3 loop spans 15 amino acids. CDR1 and CDR2 from the germline V gene are SGHRS and YFSETQ. Unmatched junction bases numbered 9, after V lost 4 bases and J lost 9 bases. CDR3 sequence (DNA): TGCGCCAGCAGCGCCCTAGCGGGAGGCGCGGGTGAGCAGTTCTTC. Protein: CASSALAGGAGEQFF.

This clone occurred a few times. The chain is built from TRBV30 and TRBJ1-2; no definite D call. V was clipped by 0 bases and J by 7 bases, with 9 bases between them. Germline V lookup: CDR1 GTSNPN, CDR2 SVGIG (reference sequence). CDR3 size: 12 residues. The CDR3, as DNA: TGTGCCTGGAGTGTAGAGGGAGCTGGCTACACCTTC. This translates into CAWSVEGAGYTF.

This clone was observed once. Here the CDR3 reads CASSFVQGVLYEQYF. The CDR3 DNA reads as TGCGCCAGCAGCTTCGTACAGGGTGTCTTGTACGAGCAGTACTTC. This chain joins TRBV5-1 and TRBJ2-7; D may be TRBD1 (6 bases). The V and J ends lost 2 bases and 4 bases respectively, with 16 bases between them. CDR1 is SGHRS and CDR2 is YFSETQ in the germline V gene. CDR3 size: 15 residues.

As regards this clone: One junction end does not reproduce the germline sequence, and a read error may be involved. The J gene is TRBJ2-1, the V gene TRBV10-3; D is undetermined. From germline, CDR1 is ENHRY and CDR2 SYGVKD. CDR3 length: 14 amino acids. This chain's CDR3 is CAIRILPTGNEQFF. CDR3 bases: TGTGCCATCAGGATCCTCCCTACCGGCAATGAGCAATTCTTC.

A remark on this clone: Other DNA variants within this sample encode the same CDR3. J is TRBJ2-3 and V is TRBV5-1, with 7 bases identical to TRBD2. Trimming cost V 1 base and J 5 bases; bases outside gene matches: 7. Per germline, CDR1 SGHRS and CDR2 YFSETQ. CDR3 length: 15 amino acids. The CDR3 DNA sequence: TGCGCCAGCAGCTTGTCTTCGGGAGGACGAGATACGCAGTATTTT. This codes for CASSLSSGGRDTQYF.

The chain carries TRBV29-1 and TRBJ1-1; D is undetermined. The CDR3 is 12 residues long. V dropped 2 bases and J dropped 0 bases, with 4 bases sitting between them. The germline CDR1 and CDR2 sequences are SQVTM and ANQGSEA. CDR3 loop: CSVETLNTEAFF. Written as DNA, the CDR3 is TGCAGCGTTGAAACACTGAACACTGAAGCTTTCTTT.

The chain uses TRBV15 and TRBJ2-7; TRBD2 might be the D (6 bases). CDR1 and CDR2 from the germline V gene are LNHNV and YYDKDF (reference sequence). The ends were cut back, 0 bases at V and 3 bases at J, with 15 bases in the middle. The CDR3 is 16 residues long. CDR3 nucleotide sequence: TGTGCCACCAGCAGAGATCGGGCGGGGCCCCTCTACGAGCAGTACTTC. Residues: CATSRDRAGPLYEQYF.

The sample holds a few counts of this clone. This chain joins TRBV27 and TRBJ1-1; D possibly corresponds to TRBD1 (5 bases). V was clipped by 8 bases and J by 0 bases, with 19 bases between them. CDR1 is MNHEY, CDR2 SMNVEV, per germline (reference sequence). The CDR3 consists of 16 residues. CDR3 in DNA: TGTGCCAGCCTGAAAGCCGGGGCATCCATGAACACTGAAGCTTTCTTT. It encodes CASLKAGASMNTEAFF.

This clone has more than one count but fewer than ten. This sequence joins TRBV29-1 and TRBJ2-3; no firm D call. Germline V gene data show CDR1 as SQVTM and CDR2 as ANQGSEA. This CDR3 is 11 amino acids long. The ends were cut back, 2 bases at V and 4 bases at J, with 4 bases in the middle. CDR3 protein: CSVEKADTQYF. CDR3 DNA: TGCAGCGTTGAAAAGGCAGATACGCAGTATTTT.

This clone was counted only a few times. The chain recombines TRBV19 with TRBJ2-1, with D maybe TRBD1 (5 bases). Germline V gives CDR1 LNHDA, CDR2 SQIVND (reference sequence). The V end was cut by 5 bases, the J end by 7 bases, with 12 bases between. The CDR3 covers 13 residues. The CDR3 DNA reads TGTGCCAGTAGTGGACCACAGGTTAATGAGCAGTTCTTC. Its translation is CASSGPQVNEQFF. The full variable domain, completed using reference TRBV19 and TRBJ2-1, is DGGITQSPKYLFRKEGQNVTLSCEQNLNHDAMYWYRQDPGQGLRLIYYSQIVNDFQKGDIAEGYSVSREKKESFPLTVTSAQKNPTAFYLCASSGPQVNEQFFGPGTRLTVL.

The chain has TRBV13 and TRBJ2-1; TRBD2 is a possible D gene (6 bases). The CDR3 runs 14 residues. V lost 4 bases, J lost 8 bases, and 15 bases lay in between. Germline assignment: CDR1 PRHDT and CDR2 FYEKMQ (reference sequence). The CDR3 is CASSSKTREDEQFF. In nucleotides, the CDR3 is TGTGCCAGCAGCTCGAAGACTAGAGAGGATGAGCAGTTCTTC.

This rearrangement joins TRBV29-1 to TRBJ1-2; D call uncertain. CDR1 is SQVTM and CDR2 is ANQGSEA in the germline V gene. The CDR3 length is 12 residues. Between the trimmed V and J ends, which lost 4 bases and 4 bases, there was a span of 10 bases. The chain's CDR3 is CSVGAGSYGYTF. CDR3 DNA sequence: TGCAGCGTTGGGGCAGGAAGCTATGGCTACACCTTC.

This clone was seen a few times. The gene calls are TRBV30 and TRBJ1-1; D may be TRBD1 (5 bases). The CDR3 is 14 amino acids. Germline lookup yields CDR1 GTSNPN and CDR2 SVGIG (reference sequence). V shed 7 bases and J shed 0 bases, with 15 bases lying between them. This CDR3 reads CASTRQKMNTEAFF. CDR3 coding DNA: TGTGCCTCGACACGACAGAAAATGAACACTGAAGCTTTCTTT.

This chain connects TRBV9 to TRBJ2-3; the D gene is possibly TRBD2 (6 bases). The CDR3 loop spans 16 amino acids. Trimming left V 0 bases short and J 2 bases short, with 13 bases between. Per germline, CDR1 SGDLS and CDR2 YYNGEE. The CDR3 nucleotides are TGTGCCAGCAGCGTAGGGGCGGGAACCTACACAGATACGCAGTATTTT. Protein: CASSVGAGTYTDTQYF.

The chain uses TRBV29-1 and TRBJ2-3; D tentatively reads TRBD1 or TRBD2 (6 bases each). Germline V lookup: CDR1 SQVTM, CDR2 ANQGSEA. V was trimmed by 4 bases and J by 7 bases, leaving 15 bases between them. The length of the CDR3 is 13 residues. DNA for the CDR3: TGCAGCGTTGTAGCGGACAGCCGATATACGCAGTATTTT. It specifies CSVVADSRYTQYF.

This clone was observed a few times. This chain links TRBV29-1 with TRBJ2-1; D may be TRBD2 (5 bases). Germline lookup yields CDR1 SQVTM and CDR2 ANQGSEA. This CDR3 contains 14 residues. Trimming pared 6 bases from V and 3 bases from J, leaving 15 bases between. The CDR3 DNA reads TGCAGCGTGGCGGACTGGCGAATCTACAATGAGCAGTTCTTC. Its translation is CSVADWRIYNEQFF.